This paragraph covers one T cell receptor (beta chain) sequence. The antigen remains unidentified. V was shortened by 6 bases and J by 0 bases, with 15 bases between the two germline ends. The CDR3 totals 14 residues. The germline V gene has CDR1 DFQATT and CDR2 SNEGSKA (reference sequence). RNA transcripts provided the source from which TCR beta CDR3 regions were amplified. Researchers ran a first-round RT-PCR on the TCR CDR3 using the HTBI primer set. TCRdb processed the multiplex PCR reads anew with MiXCR; each CDR3 protein has one entry. This table holds fewer than 450,000 distinct CDR3 sequences, more than 12% found once. Clinical symptoms, serum thyroxine, TRAb, thyroid ultrasound and orbital computed tomography established diagnosis. The PBMCs were sourced from fresh peripheral blood (about 9.6 ml). This entry is derived from a study of T cells in Graves' hyperthyroidism and ophthalmopathy. The wider study: At the time of initial diagnosis and before any treatment, peripheral blood was collected.

Study-level points and caveats: Researchers found most expanded thyroid clonotypes above 0.001 in blood as well.

The receptor comes from a man aged 50-60 years with Graves' ophthalmopathy. The chain joins TRBV20-1 to TRBJ2-7; possibly TRBD2 for D (6 bases). Sample: blood. The CDR3 loop reads CSARSGGSSYEQYF. Written as DNA, the CDR3 is TGCAGTGCCAGAAGTGGGGGGAGCTCCTACGAGCAGTACTTC.